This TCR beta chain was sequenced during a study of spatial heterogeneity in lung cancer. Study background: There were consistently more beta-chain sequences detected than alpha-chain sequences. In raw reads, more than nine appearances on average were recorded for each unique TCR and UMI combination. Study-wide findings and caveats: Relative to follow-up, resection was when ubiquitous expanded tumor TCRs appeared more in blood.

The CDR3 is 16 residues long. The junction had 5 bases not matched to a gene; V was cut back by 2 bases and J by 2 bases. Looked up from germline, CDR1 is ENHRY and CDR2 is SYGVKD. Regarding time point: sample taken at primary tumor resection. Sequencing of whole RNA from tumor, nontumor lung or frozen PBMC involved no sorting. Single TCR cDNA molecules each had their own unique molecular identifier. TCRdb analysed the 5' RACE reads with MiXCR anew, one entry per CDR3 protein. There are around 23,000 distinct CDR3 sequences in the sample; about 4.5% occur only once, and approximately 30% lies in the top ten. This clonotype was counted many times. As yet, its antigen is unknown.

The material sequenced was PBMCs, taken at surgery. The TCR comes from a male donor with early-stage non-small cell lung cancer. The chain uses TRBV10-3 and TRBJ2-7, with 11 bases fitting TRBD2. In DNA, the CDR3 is TGTGCCATCAGTGAGACCCTAGCGGGAGGCCCCTACGAGCAGTACTTC. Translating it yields CAISETLAGGPYEQYF.